Below, 17 T cell receptor beta chains from the same sample are listed, as sequenced in a study of blood T cell repertoires in COVID-19. Method: immunoSEQ multiplex PCR; TCRdb's copy keeps in-frame clones and lacks some. The data show approximately 160,000 clones, 80% to 90% seen once. The sequencing input was peripheral blood. These receptors all come from a woman in her 70s with acute or convalescent COVID-19.

This clone was detected many times. The chain carries TRBV9 and TRBJ1-2, with 9 bases aligning to TRBD1. Trimming cost V 1 base and J 7 bases; bases outside gene matches: 5. CDR3 size: 14 residues. CDR1 is SGDLS, CDR2 YYNGEE, per germline. CDR3 sequence reads: CASSVRTGDGGYTF. The CDR3 coding sequence is TGTGCCAGCAGCGTAAGGACAGGGGACGGTGGCTACACCTTC.

CDR3 DNA: TGTGCCAGCAGCGGGGCGGCAAGTATCAGGGTTGGGACTGAAGCTTTCTTT. It specifies CASSGAASIRVGTEAFF. The chain employs TRBV9 and TRBJ1-1, with a tentative D call TRBD1 (5 bases). The CDR3 has 17 amino acids. Trimming removed 3 bases from V and 5 bases from J, with 23 bases in between. Per the germline V gene, CDR1 is SGDLS and CDR2 is YYNGEE.

The chain recombines TRBV5-1 with TRBJ2-7; D remains unclear. The CDR3 is made up of 13 amino acids. Germline V gene lookup returns CDR1 SGHRS and CDR2 YFSETQ. Trimming left V 2 bases short and J 2 bases short, with 8 bases between. The CDR3 nucleotides read TGCGCCAGCAGCTTAATCCCAACCTACGAGCAGTACTTC. Protein: CASSLIPTYEQYF. Full variable domain (remainder filled in from reference TRBV5-1 and TRBJ2-7): KAGVTQTPRYLIKTRGQQVTLSCSPISGHRSVSWYQQTPGQGLQFLFEYFSETQRNKGNFPGRFSGRQFSNSRSEMNVSTLELGDSALYLCASSLIPTYEQYFGPGTRLTVT.

The genes are TRBV6-4 and TRBJ2-7; a weak D match, TRBD2 (6 bases). Germline V lookup: CDR1 MRHNA, CDR2 SNTAGT. This CDR3 spans 16 amino acids. Trimming stripped 6 bases from V and 3 bases from J, with 21 bases between. DNA for the CDR3: TGTGCCAGCAGACGACTAGGGGATTCTGAGGGCTACGAGCAGTACTTC. The encoded protein is CASRRLGDSEGYEQYF.

The chain recombines TRBV19 with TRBJ2-1; 11 bases are shared with TRBD2. Germline CDR1 and CDR2: LNHDA and SQIVND (reference sequence). V lost 3 bases and J lost 4; bases outside the gene matches: 5. This CDR3 contains 16 residues. CDR3 region: CASSITGLAGYNEQFF. Written as DNA, the CDR3 is TGTGCCAGTAGTATTACCGGACTAGCGGGTTACAATGAGCAGTTCTTC. The whole variable domain, remainder taken from reference TRBV19 and TRBJ2-1, is DGGITQSPKYLFRKEGQNVTLSCEQNLNHDAMYWYRQDPGQGLRLIYYSQIVNDFQKGDIAEGYSVSREKKESFPLTVTSAQKNPTAFYLCASSITGLAGYNEQFFGPGTRLTVL.

The gene calls are TRBV12-3 or TRBV12-4 and TRBJ1-2, with unresolved D. The length of the CDR3 is 12 residues. Trimming took off 5 bases at V and 8 bases at J, with 12 bases between the two ends. The DNA of the CDR3 is TGTGCCAGCAGTCGAGACCGACTGGGCTACACCTTC. This gives the protein CASSRDRLGYTF.

The V and J genes are TRBV4-2 and TRBJ2-3; no clear D gene. Trimming took off 0 bases at V and 4 bases at J, with 11 bases between the two ends. Germline V gene data show CDR1 as LGHNA and CDR2 as YNFKEQ. This CDR3 has 15 residues. The CDR3 region is CASSQDSGYADTQYF. The CDR3 region has the DNA TGTGCCAGCAGCCAAGATTCCGGGTACGCAGATACGCAGTATTTT.

The chain carries TRBV4-3 and TRBJ2-1, with D unresolved. There are 14 residues in the CDR3. Per the germline V gene, CDR1 is LGHNA and CDR2 is YSLEER. V dropped 2 bases and J dropped 3 bases, with 8 bases sitting between them. CDR3 loop: CASSQSPSYNEQFF. The CDR3 coding sequence is TGCGCCAGCAGCCAATCCCCGAGCTACAATGAGCAGTTCTTC.

This clone showed up just once. The gene calls are TRBV9 and TRBJ2-3; D perhaps matches TRBD1 (6 bases). Trimming took 4 bases from V and 0 from J, leaving 12 bases between them. This CDR3 spans 15 amino acids. Germline values: CDR1 SGDLS, CDR2 YYNGEE. CDR3 protein: CASSPSGASTDTQYF. The DNA for the CDR3 is TGTGCCAGCAGCCCTTCAGGGGCGAGCACAGATACGCAGTATTTT.

This clone came up once. V is TRBV5-1 and J is TRBJ2-1; TRBD2 agrees at 12 bases. Trimming removed 1 base from V and 0 bases from J; junction bases left unmatched: 5. The CDR3 covers 18 residues. Germline values: CDR1 SGHRS, CDR2 YFSETQ. The CDR3 DNA reads as TGCGCCAGCAGCTTGACTAGCGGGGGGTGGAGCTCCTACAATGAGCAGTTCTTC. Translation: CASSLTSGGWSSYNEQFF. The full variable domain, rest sourced from reference TRBV5-1 and TRBJ2-1, is KAGVTQTPRYLIKTRGQQVTLSCSPISGHRSVSWYQQTPGQGLQFLFEYFSETQRNKGNFPGRFSGRQFSNSRSEMNVSTLELGDSALYLCASSLTSGGWSSYNEQFFGPGTRLTVL.

The J gene is TRBJ2-7, the V gene TRBV2, with 12 nucleotides matching TRBD1. The CDR3 loop spans 15 amino acids. Trimming at V came to 6 bases and at J to 3 bases, leaving 6 bases not matched to a gene. Germline assignment: CDR1 SNHLY and CDR2 FYNNEI. The CDR3 coding sequence is TGTGCCAGCAGGACCGGGACAGGGGGCAACTACGAGCAGTACTTC. Translation gives CASRTGTGGNYEQYF. The full variable domain, with the rest looked up from reference TRBV2 and TRBJ2-7, is EPEVTQTPSHQVTQMGQEVILRCVPISNHLYFYWYRQILGQKVEFLVSFYNNEISEKSEIFDDQFSVERPDGSNFTLKIRSTKLEDSAMYFCASRTGTGGNYEQYFGPGTRLTVT.

This chain connects TRBV7-2 to TRBJ2-1, with D tentatively TRBD2 (5 bases). The germline CDR1 and CDR2 sequences are SGHTA and FQGNSA. CDR3 length: 13 residues. V shed 1 base and J shed 10 bases, with 11 bases lying between them. CDR3 loop: CASSLGRAVEQFF. CDR3 sequence (DNA): TGTGCCAGCAGCTTAGGGCGGGCGGTCGAGCAGTTCTTC.

In this sample, this clone turned up a few times. The genes are TRBV7-9 and TRBJ1-6; the D gene is possibly TRBD1 (6 bases). Germline V gene lookup returns CDR1 SEHNR and CDR2 FQNEAQ (reference sequence). The CDR3 has 16 amino acids. V lost 5 bases and J lost 9, with 20 bases in between. The CDR3 DNA follows: TGTGCCAGCAGCCCGGGACACCAGTTATTGGGTTCACCCCTCCACTTT. Its protein product is CASSPGHQLLGSPLHF.

This chain joins TRBV28 and TRBJ1-1, with D perhaps TRBD1 (5 bases). V was pared by 5 bases and J by 2 bases, with 12 bases between. The CDR3 runs to 14 residues. CDR1 MDHEN and CDR2 SYDVKM come from the germline V gene. The CDR3 nucleotides are TGTGCCAGCAGTCCCAGGGCACTAAACACTGAAGCTTTCTTT. This sequence encodes CASSPRALNTEAFF.

V gene TRBV10-3 combines with J gene TRBJ1-3, with D possibly being TRBD1 (5 bases). CDR3 length: 13 amino acids. V shed 10 bases and J shed 4 bases, with 14 bases lying between them. Looked up from germline, CDR1 is ENHRY and CDR2 is SYGVKD. The DNA of the CDR3 is TGTGCCACCAGACAGCCTCCGGGAAACACCATATATTTT. This sequence encodes CATRQPPGNTIYF.

There are a few counts of this clone. The chain has TRBV7-6 and TRBJ2-1; 12 nucleotides match TRBD2. The V and J ends lost 0 bases and 7 bases, in that order; junction bases with no gene match: 7. The CDR3 is 17 residues long. CDR1 and CDR2 (germline): SGHVS, FNYEAQ. The CDR3 region has the DNA TGTGCCAGCAGCTTAGCCCCCAAACTAGCGGGGGGAAATGAGCAGTTCTTC. Encoded protein: CASSLAPKLAGGNEQFF.

The genes are TRBV4-1 and TRBJ1-2; TRBD1 matches 7 bases. CDR1 MGHRA and CDR2 YSYEKL come from the germline V gene. The CDR3 loop spans 14 amino acids. J lost 4 bases, V lost 1 base, and 3 bases had no gene match. CDR3 sequence (DNA): TGCGCCAGCAGCCAAGCAGGGGGTAGCTATGGCTACACCTTC. Its translation is CASSQAGGSYGYTF.